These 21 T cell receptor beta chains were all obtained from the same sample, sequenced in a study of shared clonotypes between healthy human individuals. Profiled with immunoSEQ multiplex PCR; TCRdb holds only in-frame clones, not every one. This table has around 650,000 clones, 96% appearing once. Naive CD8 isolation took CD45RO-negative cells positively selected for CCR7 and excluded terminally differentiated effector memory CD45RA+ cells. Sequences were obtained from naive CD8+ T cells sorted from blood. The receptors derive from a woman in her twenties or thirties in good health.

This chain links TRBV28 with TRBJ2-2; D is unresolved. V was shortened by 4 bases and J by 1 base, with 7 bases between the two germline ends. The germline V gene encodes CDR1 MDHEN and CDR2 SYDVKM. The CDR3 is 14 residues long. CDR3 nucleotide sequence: TGTGCCAGCAGTTACCTGAGGAACACCGGGGAGCTGTTTTTT. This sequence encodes CASSYLRNTGELFF.

The CDR3 DNA follows: TGTGCCAGTAGTTTCCTAGGACAGGGCTACGAGCAGTACTTC. It encodes CASSFLGQGYEQYF. V and J are TRBV19 and TRBJ2-7; TRBD1 agrees at 8 bases. The CDR3 spans 14 residues. The V gene end was trimmed by 5 bases and the J gene end by 3 bases; junction bases not matched to a gene: 6. The germline gives CDR1 LNHDA, CDR2 SQIVND (reference sequence).

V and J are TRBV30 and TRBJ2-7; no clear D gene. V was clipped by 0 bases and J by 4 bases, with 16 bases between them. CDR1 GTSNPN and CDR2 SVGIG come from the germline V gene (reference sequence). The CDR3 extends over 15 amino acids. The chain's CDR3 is CAWSVGPARGYEQYF. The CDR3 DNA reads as TGTGCCTGGAGTGTAGGTCCAGCGAGAGGTTACGAGCAGTACTTC.

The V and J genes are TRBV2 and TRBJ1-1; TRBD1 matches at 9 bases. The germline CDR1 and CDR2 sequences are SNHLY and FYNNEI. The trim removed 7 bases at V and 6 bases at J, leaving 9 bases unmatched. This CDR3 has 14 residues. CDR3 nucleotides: TGTGCCAGCAATACGGGACAGGGTTTTCCTGAAGCTTTCTTT. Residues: CASNTGQGFPEAFF.

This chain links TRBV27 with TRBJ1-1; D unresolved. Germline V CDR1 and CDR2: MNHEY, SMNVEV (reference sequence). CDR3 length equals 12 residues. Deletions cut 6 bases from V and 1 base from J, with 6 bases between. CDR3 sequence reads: CASSGWNTEAFF. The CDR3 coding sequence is TGTGCCAGCAGCGGGTGGAACACTGAAGCTTTCTTT.

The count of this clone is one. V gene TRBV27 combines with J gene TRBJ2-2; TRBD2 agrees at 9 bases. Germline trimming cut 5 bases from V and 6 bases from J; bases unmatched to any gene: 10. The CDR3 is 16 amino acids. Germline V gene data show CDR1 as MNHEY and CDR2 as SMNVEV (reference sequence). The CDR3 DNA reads TGTGCCAGCAGTGCCAAACTAGCGGGTGTTCCCGGGGAGCTGTTTTTT. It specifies CASSAKLAGVPGELFF.

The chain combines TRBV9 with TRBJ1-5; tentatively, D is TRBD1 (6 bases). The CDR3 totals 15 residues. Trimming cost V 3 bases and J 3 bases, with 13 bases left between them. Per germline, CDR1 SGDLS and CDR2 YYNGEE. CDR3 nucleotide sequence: TGTGCCAGCAGCGCGACAGGAGAAGACAATCAGCCCCAGCATTTT. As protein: CASSATGEDNQPQHF. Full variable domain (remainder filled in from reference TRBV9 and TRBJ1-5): DSGVTQTPKHLITATGQRVTLRCSPRSGDLSVYWYQQSLDQGLQFLIQYYNGEERAKGNILERFSAQQFPDLHSELNLSSLELGDSALYFCASSATGEDNQPQHFGDGTRLSIL.

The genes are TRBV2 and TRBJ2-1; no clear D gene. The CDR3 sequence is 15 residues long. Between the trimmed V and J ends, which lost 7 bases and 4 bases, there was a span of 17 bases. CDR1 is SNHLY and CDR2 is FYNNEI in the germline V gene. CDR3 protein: CASTISEVGYNEQFF. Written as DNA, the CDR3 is TGTGCCAGCACTATAAGCGAAGTCGGTTACAATGAGCAGTTCTTC.

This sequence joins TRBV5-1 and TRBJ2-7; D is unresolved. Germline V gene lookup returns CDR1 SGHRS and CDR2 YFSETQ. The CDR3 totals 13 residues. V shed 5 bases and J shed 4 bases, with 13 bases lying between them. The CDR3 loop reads CASRLADKYEQYF. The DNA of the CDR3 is TGCGCCAGCAGGTTAGCCGATAAATACGAGCAGTACTTC. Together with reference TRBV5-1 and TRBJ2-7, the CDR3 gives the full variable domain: KAGVTQTPRYLIKTRGQQVTLSCSPISGHRSVSWYQQTPGQGLQFLFEYFSETQRNKGNFPGRFSGRQFSNSRSEMNVSTLELGDSALYLCASRLADKYEQYFGPGTRLTVT.

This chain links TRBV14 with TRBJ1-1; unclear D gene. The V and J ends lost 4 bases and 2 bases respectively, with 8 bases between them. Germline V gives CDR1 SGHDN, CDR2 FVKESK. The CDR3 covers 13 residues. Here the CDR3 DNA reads TGTGCCAGCAGCCCACAGATAAACACTGAAGCTTTCTTT. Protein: CASSPQINTEAFF.

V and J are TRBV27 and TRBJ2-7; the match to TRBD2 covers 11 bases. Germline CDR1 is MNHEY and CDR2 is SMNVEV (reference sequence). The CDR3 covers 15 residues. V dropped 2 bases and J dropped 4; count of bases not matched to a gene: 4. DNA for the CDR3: TGTGCCAGCAGTTTAACTAGCGGGAGCGCTTACGAGCAGTACTTC. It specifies CASSLTSGSAYEQYF.

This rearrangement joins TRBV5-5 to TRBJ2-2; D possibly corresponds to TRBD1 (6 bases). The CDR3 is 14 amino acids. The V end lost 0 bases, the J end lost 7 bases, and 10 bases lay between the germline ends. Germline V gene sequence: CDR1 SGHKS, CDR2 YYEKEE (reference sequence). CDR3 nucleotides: TGTGCCAGCAGCTTGGCACAGGGCGGCGGGGAGCTGTTTTTT. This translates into CASSLAQGGGELFF.

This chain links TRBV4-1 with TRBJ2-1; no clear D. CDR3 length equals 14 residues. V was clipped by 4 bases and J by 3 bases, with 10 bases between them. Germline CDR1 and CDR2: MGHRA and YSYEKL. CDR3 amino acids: CASSPTPFYNEQFF. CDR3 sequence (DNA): TGCGCCAGCAGCCCCACCCCTTTCTACAATGAGCAGTTCTTC.

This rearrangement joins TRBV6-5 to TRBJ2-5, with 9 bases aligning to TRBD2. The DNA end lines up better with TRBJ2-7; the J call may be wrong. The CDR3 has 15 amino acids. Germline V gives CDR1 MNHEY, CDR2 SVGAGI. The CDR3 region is CASRKGREGSYEQYF. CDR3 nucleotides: TGTGCCAGCAGGAAAGGGCGGGAGGGTTCCTACGAGCAGTACTTC.

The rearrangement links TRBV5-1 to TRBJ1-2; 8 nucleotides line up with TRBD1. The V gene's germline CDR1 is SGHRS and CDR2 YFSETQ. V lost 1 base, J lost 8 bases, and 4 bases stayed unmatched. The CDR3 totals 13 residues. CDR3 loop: CASSLSGGQGYTF. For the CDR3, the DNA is TGCGCCAGCAGCTTGTCAGGGGGCCAGGGCTACACCTTC.

CDR3 sequence: CASSIMAANVLTF. DNA for the CDR3: TGTGCCAGTAGTATAATGGCGGCCAACGTCCTGACTTTC. V usage is TRBV19 and J usage is TRBJ2-6; D not certain. Germline V gives CDR1 LNHDA, CDR2 SQIVND (reference sequence). The CDR3 length is 13 residues. Trimming cost V 2 bases and J 6 bases, with 5 bases left between them.

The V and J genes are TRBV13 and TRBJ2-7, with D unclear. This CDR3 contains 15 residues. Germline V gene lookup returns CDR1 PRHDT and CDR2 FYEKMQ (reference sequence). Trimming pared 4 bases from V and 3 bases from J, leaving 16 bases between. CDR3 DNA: TGTGCCAGCAGCTCGGTTAGGTGGGATCACTACGAGCAGTACTTC. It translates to CASSSVRWDHYEQYF.

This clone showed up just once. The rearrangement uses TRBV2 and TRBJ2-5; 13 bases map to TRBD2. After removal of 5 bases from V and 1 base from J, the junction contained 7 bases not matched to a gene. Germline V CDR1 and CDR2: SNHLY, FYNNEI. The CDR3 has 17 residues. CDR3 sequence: CASSLLAGGGGQETQYF. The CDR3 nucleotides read TGTGCCAGCAGTCTACTAGCGGGAGGGGGGGGCCAAGAGACCCAGTACTTC. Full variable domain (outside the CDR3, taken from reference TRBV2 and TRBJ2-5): EPEVTQTPSHQVTQMGQEVILRCVPISNHLYFYWYRQILGQKVEFLVSFYNNEISEKSEIFDDQFSVERPDGSNFTLKIRSTKLEDSAMYFCASSLLAGGGGQETQYFGPGTRLLVL.

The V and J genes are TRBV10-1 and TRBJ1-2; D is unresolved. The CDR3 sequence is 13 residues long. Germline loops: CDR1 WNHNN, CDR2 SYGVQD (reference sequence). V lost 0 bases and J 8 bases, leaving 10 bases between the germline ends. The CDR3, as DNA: TGCGCCAGCAGTGAGTCGATAGGGTTCGGCTACACCTTC. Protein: CASSESIGFGYTF.

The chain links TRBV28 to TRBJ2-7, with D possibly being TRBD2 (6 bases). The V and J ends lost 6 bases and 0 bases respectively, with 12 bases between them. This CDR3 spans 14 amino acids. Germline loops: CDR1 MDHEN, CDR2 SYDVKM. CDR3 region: CASSGLTNSYEQYF. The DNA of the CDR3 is TGTGCCAGCAGCGGACTAACTAACTCCTACGAGCAGTACTTC.

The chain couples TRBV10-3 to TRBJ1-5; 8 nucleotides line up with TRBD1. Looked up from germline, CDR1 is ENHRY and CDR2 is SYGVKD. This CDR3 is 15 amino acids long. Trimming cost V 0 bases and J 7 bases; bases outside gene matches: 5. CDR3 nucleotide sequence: TGTGCCATCAGTGAGTCGACAGGGGAAAGCCAGCCCCAGCATTTT. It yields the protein CAISESTGESQPQHF.